This TCR beta chain was captured by sequencing in a study of blood T cell repertoires in COVID-19. Overall study: Sample material is recorded as cDNA or gDNA derived from T cells, B-cell-depleted T cells, or PBMCs.

The CDR3 length is 18 residues. Germline V gene data show CDR1 as MNHEY and CDR2 as SMNVEV (reference sequence). Trimming removed 6 bases at V and 0 bases at J, with 21 bases between. The authors' processing: Amplified reference gene primers provided the basis for estimating nucleated cell counts. This table comes from immunoSEQ multiplex PCR, and its TCRdb copy is limited to in-frame clones, with some not included. Clone size and V and J calls were adopted from that table, with D and trimming inferred from the DNA. This table holds over 85,000 clones, around four fifths found once. The rearrangement uses TRBV27 and TRBJ1-3; perhaps TRBD1 as D (6 bases). Sequenced input: peripheral blood. The TCR originated in a man aged 60 to 69 with active or convalescent COVID-19. DNA of the CDR3: TGTGCCAGCAGCTCACCAGGGGCCGCCTGGGGCTCTGGAAACACCATATATTTT. Its protein product is CASSSPGAAWGSGNTIYF.